This T cell receptor (beta chain) was sequenced for a study of metastatic and nonmetastatic thyroid tumors. Overall study: It was across blood and tumor or nodule tissue from malignant and benign thyroid patients that repertoires were compared.

Looked up from germline, CDR1 is MNHNS and CDR2 is SASEGT. The CDR3 covers 18 residues. V lost 3 bases, J lost 9 bases, and 27 bases lay in between. By its share, this clone is medium-sized. Antigen: not known. Authors' data handling: Clinicopathological groups supplied CDR3 differences that were used to build a distant-metastasis classifier for papillary thyroid cancer. Via MiXCR, TCRdb re-called the PCR reads. These V and J calls derive from TCRdb rather than the authors' analysis. The sample shows 15,000 or so clones, roughly 25% of them seen only once. Ahead of thyroid surgery, no patient had received treatment of any kind. The study's findings and limits: For both blood and tumor, malignant thyroid tumors reportedly showed significantly higher TCR beta diversity than benign nodules did.

What was sequenced was tumor tissue. The chain combines TRBV6-1 with TRBJ2-1; D possibly corresponds to TRBD1 (6 bases). This receptor was taken from a female donor with papillary thyroid cancer or a benign thyroid nodule (not recorded which). Some clones in this sample may be carry-over from other donors' samples. CDR3 in DNA: TGTGCCAGCAGTGATCACATGACCGGGACATCTATAAGGAGTGAGCAGTTCTTC. It yields the protein CASSDHMTGTSIRSEQFF.